The 8 T cell receptor beta chains in this list originate from one sample, sequenced in a study of T cells in Graves' hyperthyroidism and ophthalmopathy (dated by TCRdb to about 2019). The library was generated by multiplex PCR. The data were produced on an Illumina HiSeq 2000. The TCR beta CDR3 regions were amplified from RNA transcripts. A first-round RT-PCR of the TCR CDR3 used the HTBI primer set with the Qiagen OneStep RT-PCR kit. TCRdb passed the public sequencing reads through fastp at Q25 and MiXCR, retaining productive beta sequences. Merged by CDR3 protein, the rows form single entries marked with the most common genes and DNA. Across this sample there are about 590,000 distinct CDR3 sequences, with 12% to 15% seen only once. 7% to 9% of the sample is taken by the ten largest. Sequencing used blood. The receptors were sampled from a woman in her late teens or twenties with Graves' ophthalmopathy.

This clonotype was counted at least ten times. One junction end disagrees with the germline gene, perhaps due to a read error. This chain links TRBV7-7 with TRBJ2-3, with TRBD2 matching over 12 bases. CDR1 is SSHAT, CDR2 FNYEAQ, per germline (reference sequence). The CDR3 consists of 13 residues. The CDR3, as DNA: TGTGCTAGCAGCTTAGCTAGCGGGAGGGCCCTGTATTTT. This gives the protein CASSLASGRALYF.

In this sample, this clonotype turned up many times. The rearrangement uses TRBV30 and TRBJ1-5; 9 nucleotides match TRBD1. This CDR3 has 15 residues. After removal of 4 bases from V and 3 bases from J, the junction contained 7 bases not matched to a gene. CDR1 and CDR2 from the germline V gene are GTSNPN and SVGIG (reference sequence). The CDR3 DNA reads as TGTGCCTGGACCAGGACAGGGGCAATCAATCAGCCCCAGCATTTT. Its protein product is CAWTRTGAINQPQHF.

This clonotype was seen ten or more times. The gene calls are TRBV5-1 and TRBJ2-1; the D gene is possibly TRBD1 (5 bases). Germline V lookup: CDR1 SGHRS, CDR2 YFSETQ. The V end was cut by 4 bases, the J end by 5 bases, with 10 bases between. The CDR3 extends over 13 amino acids. The CDR3 coding sequence is TGCGCCAGCAGCCCAGACAGCCACAATGAGCAGTTCTTC. It is translated as CASSPDSHNEQFF.

The table lists this clonotype with many counts. J is TRBJ2-7 and V is TRBV29-1; the match to TRBD2 covers 9 bases. CDR1 is SQVTM, CDR2 ANQGSEA, per germline. The CDR3 totals 17 residues. V lost 2 bases to trimming and J lost 3 bases; unmatched junction nucleotides: 14. This CDR3 reads CSVETGYHSSGNYEQYF. CDR3 nucleotides: TGCAGCGTTGAAACAGGTTATCATTCTAGCGGGAACTACGAGCAGTACTTC.

In this sample, this clonotype turned up many times. The chain couples TRBV2 to TRBJ1-1; D is possibly TRBD1 (6 bases). Per the germline V gene, CDR1 is SNHLY and CDR2 is FYNNEI. Trimming removed 6 bases from V and 7 bases from J, with 18 bases in between. This CDR3 is built from 14 residues. The CDR3 sequence is CASRVGGVVGEAFF. DNA of the CDR3: TGTGCCAGCAGAGTAGGGGGAGTCGTGGGTGAAGCTTTCTTT.

This chain joins TRBV4-1 and TRBJ1-2; perhaps TRBD1 as D (5 bases). Trimming left V 4 bases short and J 4 bases short, with 16 bases between. The germline CDR1 and CDR2 sequences are MGHRA and YSYEKL. The CDR3 runs 15 residues. CDR3 DNA: TGCGCCAGCAGCCTTACTCAGGCAGGGTTCTATGGCTACACCTTC. This sequence encodes CASSLTQAGFYGYTF.

The chain employs TRBV9 and TRBJ2-3; D call uncertain. The CDR3 contains 13 residues. CDR1 and CDR2 from the germline V gene are SGDLS and YYNGEE. Trimming pared 3 bases from V and 3 bases from J, leaving 8 bases between. The DNA for the CDR3 is TGTGCCAGCAGCGCCAGCAAGACAGATACGCAGTATTTT. Its protein is CASSASKTDTQYF.

Note on this clonotype: The junction differs from germline at one of its ends, possibly a read error. The V and J genes are TRBV2 and TRBJ1-1; TRBD1 might be the D (6 bases). The CDR3 covers 16 residues. Looked up from germline, CDR1 is SNHLY and CDR2 is FYNNEI. The CDR3 loop reads CVSSARQVWQNTEAFF. The CDR3 bases are TGTGTCAGCAGCGCCCGACAGGTATGGCAGAACACTGAAGCTTTCTTC. Complete variable domain (other parts from reference TRBV2 and TRBJ1-1): EPEVTQTPSHQVTQMGQEVILRCVPISNHLYFYWYRQILGQKVEFLVSFYNNEISEKSEIFDDQFSVERPDGSNFTLKIRSTKLEDSAMYFCVSSARQVWQNTEAFFGQGTRLTVV.